What follows describes a single T cell receptor (beta chain). Authors' processing steps: Amplification of reference gene primers provided the estimated nucleated cell counts. The protocol was immunoSEQ multiplex PCR, while the TCRdb copy is restricted to in-frame clones and leaves out a portion. That table gives V, J and clone size, and the DNA gave D and trimming. The sample lists about 360,000 clones; 75% to 90% were seen once. Patients at the Seattle site were enrolled during active infection and followed longitudinally. V gave up 1 base and J gave up 3 bases, with 13 bases separating them. The CDR3 covers 15 residues. CDR1 is SQVTM, CDR2 ANQGSEA, per germline. The data were taken from a study of blood T cell repertoires in COVID-19. Background on the study: Sites in the United States, Italy and Spain provided acute and convalescent COVID-19 samples. Sources were T cells, B-cell-depleted T cells, or PBMCs; the material itself was cDNA or gDNA.

This TCR was sampled from a woman between 55 and 75 years old with COVID-19, enrolled during active disease. The chain combines TRBV29-1 with TRBJ2-4, with D tentatively TRBD2 (6 bases). Source material: peripheral blood. The DNA of the CDR3 is TGCAGCGTTGAAGTCCTCGGGGGACTCAAAAACATTCAGTACTTC. Its protein product is CSVEVLGGLKNIQYF.